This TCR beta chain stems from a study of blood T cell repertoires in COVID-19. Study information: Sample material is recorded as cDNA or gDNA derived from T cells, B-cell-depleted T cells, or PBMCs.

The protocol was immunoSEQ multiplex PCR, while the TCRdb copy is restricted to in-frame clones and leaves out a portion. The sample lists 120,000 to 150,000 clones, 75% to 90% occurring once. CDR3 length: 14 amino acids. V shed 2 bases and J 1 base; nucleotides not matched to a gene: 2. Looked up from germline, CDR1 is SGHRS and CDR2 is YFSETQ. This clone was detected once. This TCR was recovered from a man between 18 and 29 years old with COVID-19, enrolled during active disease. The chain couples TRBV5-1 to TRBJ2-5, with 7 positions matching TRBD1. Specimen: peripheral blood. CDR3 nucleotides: TGCGCCAGCAGCTTTGGGACAGTCCAAGAGACCCAGTACTTC. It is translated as CASSFGTVQETQYF.